This T cell receptor (beta chain) comes out of a study of cytomegalovirus exposure and HLA in healthy donors. Overall study context: Earlier work reported approximately 100 million unique TCR beta sequences from some 170 million T cells.

This PCR relied on a set of 60 Vbeta primers and 13 Jbeta primers. Produced via immunoSEQ multiplex PCR; TCRdb's table is partial and in-frame only. The table includes a few hundred thousand clones, roughly four fifths detected once. This sequence originates from a woman aged 55-70 years in good health and CMV-seropositive. Sequencing input: PBMCs.

CDR3 protein: CASSVGLAGGLGETQYF. The CDR3 DNA sequence: TGCGCCAGCAGTGTCGGACTAGCGGGAGGGCTGGGGGAGACCCAGTACTTC. V usage is TRBV5-1 and J usage is TRBJ2-5; TRBD2 aligns across 15 bases. The ends lost 5 bases at V and 5 bases at J; junction bases unmatched: 10. There are 17 residues in the CDR3. Germline lookup yields CDR1 SGHRS and CDR2 YFSETQ.